Below are 22 T cell receptor beta chains sequenced from a single sample in a study of OX40 agonist ivuxolimab in advanced cancers. Assay used: immunoSEQ multiplex PCR; TCRdb lists only in-frame clones, some missing. The sample holds under 80,000 clones, 82% seen once. Sequenced material: CD4+ or CD8+ T cells sorted from blood, taken in a trial of the OX40 agonist ivuxolimab. The receptors were gathered from an adult with an advanced solid tumor such as melanoma, head and neck, liver or kidney cancer.

The V and J genes are TRBV14 and TRBJ1-1; TRBD1 might be the D (5 bases). The V end lost 4 bases, the J end lost 4 bases, and 19 bases lay between the germline ends. This CDR3 is built from 16 residues. Germline V gene sequence: CDR1 SGHDN, CDR2 FVKESK. CDR3 in DNA: TGTGCCAGCAGCCCCGATCGGGCGGGGCTAGGCACTGAAGCTTTCTTT. Its protein is CASSPDRAGLGTEAFF.

The chain recombines TRBV7-9 with TRBJ1-1, with D perhaps matching TRBD1 (5 bases). V lost 3 bases and J lost 3, with 8 bases in between. The CDR3 consists of 13 residues. CDR1 and CDR2 from the germline V gene are SEHNR and FQNEAQ (reference sequence). The CDR3 is CASSFQGHTEAFF. The CDR3 DNA follows: TGTGCCAGCAGCTTTCAGGGACACACTGAAGCTTTCTTT.

V gene TRBV25-1 combines with J gene TRBJ1-6; D uncertain. The germline V and J ends were trimmed by 7 bases and 7 bases, with 11 bases remaining between them. The CDR3 is 13 amino acids. The germline V gene encodes CDR1 MGHDK and CDR2 SYGVNS. The CDR3 DNA sequence: TGTGCCAGCAAATTGGCGGAAAATTCACCCCTCCACTTT. Protein: CASKLAENSPLHF.

In its sample, this clone was seen a few times. This chain joins TRBV9 and TRBJ1-1, with 10 nucleotides matching TRBD1. The trim removed 0 bases at V and 12 bases at J, leaving 5 bases unmatched. The germline V gene has CDR1 SGDLS and CDR2 YYNGEE. The length of the CDR3 is 13 residues. The CDR3 bases are TGTGCCAGCAGCGTAGACGGGGACAGGGGAACTTTCTTT. Its translation: CASSVDGDRGTFF.

The chain couples TRBV5-1 to TRBJ1-1; possibly TRBD1 for D (5 bases). Germline values: CDR1 SGHRS, CDR2 YFSETQ. The V and J ends lost 1 base and 3 bases respectively, with 10 bases between them. CDR3 size: 14 residues. CDR3 bases: TGCGCCAGCAGCTTGCAGGGATTGGACACTGAAGCTTTCTTT. Protein sequence: CASSLQGLDTEAFF.

This chain links TRBV5-1 with TRBJ2-7; 13 bases fit TRBD2. Germline lookup yields CDR1 SGHRS and CDR2 YFSETQ. V shed 4 bases, J shed 7 bases, and the junction held 11 bases outside the gene matches. The length of the CDR3 is 16 residues. CDR3 in DNA: TGCGCCAGCAGCCCGGACGGGACTAGCGGGGCGGGAGAGCAGTACTTC. It is translated as CASSPDGTSGAGEQYF. The whole variable domain, filled in from reference TRBV5-1 and TRBJ2-7, reads KAGVTQTPRYLIKTRGQQVTLSCSPISGHRSVSWYQQTPGQGLQFLFEYFSETQRNKGNFPGRFSGRQFSNSRSEMNVSTLELGDSALYLCASSPDGTSGAGEQYFGPGTRLTVT.

The chain combines TRBV5-1 with TRBJ2-2, with 7 bases lining up with TRBD1. J gave up 0 bases and V 8 bases, and 4 bases lay outside the gene matches. Germline V gene sequence: CDR1 SGHRS, CDR2 YFSETQ. This CDR3 comprises 14 residues. CDR3 DNA: TGCGCCAGTCGACAGGGCCCGAACACCGGGGAGCTGTTTTTT. Its protein product is CASRQGPNTGELFF. Based on the CDR3 plus reference TRBV5-1 and TRBJ2-2, the full variable domain is KAGVTQTPRYLIKTRGQQVTLSCSPISGHRSVSWYQQTPGQGLQFLFEYFSETQRNKGNFPGRFSGRQFSNSRSEMNVSTLELGDSALYLCASRQGPNTGELFFGEGSRLTVL.

The gene calls are TRBV28 and TRBJ1-5; 7 bases agree with TRBD1. CDR3 length equals 16 residues. J lost 0 bases, V lost 5 bases, and 7 bases had no gene match. Germline values: CDR1 MDHEN, CDR2 SYDVKM. The CDR3, as DNA: TGTGCCAGCAGTAACCACAGGGGAAGTAGCAATCAGCCCCAGCATTTT. Translating it yields CASSNHRGSSNQPQHF.

The CDR3 region has the DNA TGTGCCAGCCTTAGGCTACAGGGCACAGATACGCAGTATTTT. Protein sequence: CASLRLQGTDTQYF. The gene calls are TRBV6-1 and TRBJ2-3; a weak D match, TRBD1 (5 bases). The length of the CDR3 is 14 residues. Trimming took 8 bases from V and 1 from J, leaving 13 bases between them. Per germline, CDR1 MNHNS and CDR2 SASEGT.

The chain is built from TRBV6-1 and TRBJ2-5; D ambiguous. The V gene's germline CDR1 is MNHNS and CDR2 SASEGT. Trimming stripped 9 bases from V and 2 bases from J, with 16 bases between. The CDR3 length is 14 residues. CDR3: CASTPPLGQETQYF. CDR3 nucleotide sequence: TGTGCCAGTACCCCCCCACTTGGGCAAGAGACCCAGTACTTC.

This sequence joins TRBV5-6 and TRBJ2-3, with unresolved D. Between the trimmed V and J ends, which lost 3 bases and 0 bases, there was a span of 14 bases. Germline loops: CDR1 SGHDT, CDR2 YYEEEE. The CDR3 covers 16 residues. The DNA of the CDR3 is TGTGCCAGCAGCTCGCGGATTCACGACAGCACAGATACGCAGTATTTT. This sequence encodes CASSSRIHDSTDTQYF. The entire variable domain, with the rest obtained from reference TRBV5-6 and TRBJ2-3, is as follows: DAGVTQSPTHLIKTRGQQVTLRCSPKSGHDTVSWYQQALGQGPQFIFQYYEEEERQRGNFPDRFSGHQFPNYSSELNVNALLLGDSALYLCASSSRIHDSTDTQYFGPGTRLTVL.

This clone has a single count. CDR3 DNA: TGCGCCAGCAGCTTTAACGAAGATACGCAGTATTTT. Translated, it gives CASSFNEDTQYF. This chain connects TRBV5-1 to TRBJ2-3; no reliable D call. The V end was cut by 2 bases, the J end by 5 bases, with 6 bases between. CDR3 length equals 12 residues. In germline, CDR1 is SGHRS, CDR2 YFSETQ.

V gene TRBV28 combines with J gene TRBJ2-7; TRBD1 aligns across 8 bases. The CDR3 has 12 residues. The germline CDR1 and CDR2 sequences are MDHEN and SYDVKM. The V and J ends lost 11 bases and 4 bases, in that order; junction bases with no gene match: 7. DNA of the CDR3: TGTGCCGTCCGGGACAGGCTTTACGAGCAGTACTTC. This translates into CAVRDRLYEQYF.

The rearrangement uses TRBV28 and TRBJ1-2, with 8 bases aligning to TRBD1. The V gene end was trimmed by 8 bases and the J gene end by 8 bases; junction bases not matched to a gene: 10. Germline V gene sequence: CDR1 MDHEN, CDR2 SYDVKM. The CDR3 loop spans 13 amino acids. The CDR3 DNA follows: TGTGCCAGCTGGACGACAGGGGTTATGGGCTACACCTTC. This codes for CASWTTGVMGYTF.

This chain uses TRBV19 with TRBJ1-3; D is undetermined. V lost 2 bases and J 2 bases, leaving 4 bases between the germline ends. CDR3 size: 13 residues. Germline V gene data show CDR1 as LNHDA and CDR2 as SQIVND (reference sequence). This chain's CDR3 is CASSINPGNTIYF. The CDR3, as DNA: TGTGCCAGTAGTATAAATCCTGGAAACACCATATATTTT.

This chain links TRBV18 with TRBJ2-5; D could derive from TRBD1 or TRBD2 (5 bases each). The CDR3 has 14 amino acids. V was cut by 2 bases and J by 1 base, with 8 bases left in between. Germline CDR1 reads KGHSH; CDR2 reads LQKENI. The CDR3 DNA reads as TGTGCCAGCTCACCAGTCGGGACCCAAGAGACCCAGTACTTC. It encodes CASSPVGTQETQYF.

The chain carries TRBV29-1 and TRBJ2-7; D is perhaps TRBD1 (6 bases). Trimming shortened V by 2 bases and J by 7 bases, and 15 bases separated the two germline ends. The CDR3 has 13 residues. Germline lookup yields CDR1 SQVTM and CDR2 ANQGSEA. CDR3 protein: CSVERSRGGEQYF. In nucleotides, the CDR3 is TGCAGCGTTGAAAGGTCCAGGGGCGGGGAGCAGTACTTC.

This rearrangement joins TRBV29-1 to TRBJ1-5; no clear D gene. This CDR3 spans 13 amino acids. Germline CDR1 reads SQVTM; CDR2 reads ANQGSEA. V lost 6 bases, J lost 6 bases, and 15 bases lay in between. The CDR3 loop is CSVASGGSQPQHF. The CDR3 nucleotides are TGCAGCGTCGCTTCGGGAGGAAGTCAGCCCCAGCATTTT.

This clone was recorded only once. V usage is TRBV13 and J usage is TRBJ1-2; maybe TRBD1 (5 bases). Germline V lookup: CDR1 PRHDT, CDR2 FYEKMQ (reference sequence). V was cut by 8 bases and J by 4 bases, with 17 bases left in between. CDR3 length: 14 amino acids. The CDR3 DNA sequence: TGTGCCAGCCGGACCTTTGGGGGTGGCTATGGCTACACCTTC. It specifies CASRTFGGGYGYTF.

CDR3 DNA sequence: TGTGCCAGCAGCTTAGGAGCTACGGACAGGGGCGAGCAGTACTTC. It is translated as CASSLGATDRGEQYF. This chain links TRBV7-9 with TRBJ2-7; 9 bases match TRBD1. Trimming took 1 base from V and 6 from J; bases not matched to a gene: 7. Germline-derived CDR1 and CDR2 are SEHNR and FQNEAQ (reference sequence). The CDR3 sequence is 15 residues long.

The chain uses TRBV28 and TRBJ2-4; 7 positions match TRBD1. The germline V gene has CDR1 MDHEN and CDR2 SYDVKM. The CDR3 totals 16 residues. Trimming removed 6 bases from V and 1 base from J; junction bases left unmatched: 9. The CDR3 loop reads CASSGTGTVAKNIQYF. The CDR3 nucleotides read TGTGCCAGCAGCGGGACCGGGACAGTGGCCAAAAACATTCAGTACTTC.

V usage is TRBV5-1 and J usage is TRBJ2-5, with D perhaps TRBD1 or TRBD2 (6 bases each). The CDR3 totals 13 residues. Germline V CDR1 and CDR2: SGHRS, YFSETQ. V was pared by 4 bases and J by 5 bases, with 12 bases between. CDR3 in amino acids: CASSDQGRETQYF. The CDR3 nucleotides read TGCGCCAGCAGCGACCAGGGGAGGGAGACCCAGTACTTC.